One and the same sample provided the 28 T cell receptor beta chains below, sequenced in a study of PD-L1 blockade in urothelial cancer. Time point denoted: peripheral blood 6 weeks after treatment start. Libraries were prepared by immunoSEQ multiplex PCR; TCRdb keeps only in-frame clonotypes and omits some of them. In the table there are about 45,000 clones, around 80% of which are singletons. The specimen was PBMCs, collected around atezolizumab (anti-PD-L1) treatment. The receptors were sampled from a man aged 55 to 70 with urothelial cancer.

The chain employs TRBV7-2 and TRBJ1-1; D unclear. This CDR3 region has 15 residues. The germline gives CDR1 SGHTA, CDR2 FQGNSA. Deletions cut 0 bases from V and 8 bases from J, with 16 bases between. The CDR3 DNA sequence: TGTGCCAGCAGCTTAGCGTATGGTACTACCCGAGAAGCTTTCTTT. It specifies CASSLAYGTTREAFF.

The sample holds a few counts of this clone. The chain carries TRBV6-6 and TRBJ2-2, with 7 bases fitting TRBD1. Germline CDR1 MNHNY, CDR2 SVGAGI (reference sequence). Trimming at V came to 8 bases and at J to 1 base, leaving 7 bases not matched to a gene. The CDR3 runs to 15 residues. CDR3 in DNA: TGTGCCAGCGCCGGGACAGCTTTGAACACCGGGGAGCTGTTTTTT. This translates into CASAGTALNTGELFF.

The CDR3 spells CASSGRDRGQDTQYF. As DNA, the CDR3 is TGTGCCAGCAGCGGCCGGGACAGGGGGCAAGATACGCAGTATTTT. The chain recombines TRBV5-6 with TRBJ2-3; 12 positions match TRBD1. This CDR3 spans 15 amino acids. V shed 4 bases and J 5 bases; nucleotides not matched to a gene: 5. Looked up from germline, CDR1 is SGHDT and CDR2 is YYEEEE.

The rearrangement links TRBV2 to TRBJ2-3; D is possibly TRBD2 (6 bases). There are 15 residues in the CDR3. The germline V gene encodes CDR1 SNHLY and CDR2 FYNNEI. Trimming removed 6 bases at V and 0 bases at J, with 13 bases between. CDR3 in amino acids: CASSAEGTSTDTQYF. The DNA of the CDR3 is TGTGCCAGCAGCGCGGAAGGGACTAGCACAGATACGCAGTATTTT.

V usage is TRBV27 and J usage is TRBJ1-5; D is uncertain. Germline loops: CDR1 MNHEY, CDR2 SMNVEV (reference sequence). The CDR3 sequence is 15 residues long. The V end was cut by 8 bases, the J end by 0 bases, with 14 bases between. CDR3 DNA: TGTGCCAGCCCCCCGGTAACCTATAGCAATCAGCCCCAGCATTTT. It encodes CASPPVTYSNQPQHF.

This clone showed up many times. V gene TRBV30 combines with J gene TRBJ2-3, with D uncertain. CDR3 length: 14 residues. V lost 0 bases and J lost 1, with 8 bases in between. Germline CDR1 and CDR2: GTSNPN and SVGIG (reference sequence). In nucleotides, the CDR3 is TGTGCCTGGAGTGTAATCGCGGGCACAGATACGCAGTATTTT. Translation gives CAWSVIAGTDTQYF.

This clone showed up just a few times. V usage is TRBV7-9 and J usage is TRBJ1-1; TRBD1 agrees at 8 bases. The CDR3 length is 15 residues. J gave up 4 bases and V 4 bases, and 8 bases lay outside the gene matches. Germline loops: CDR1 SEHNR, CDR2 FQNEAQ (reference sequence). CDR3 loop: CASSSTGEIGTEAFF. The CDR3 region has the DNA TGTGCCAGCAGCTCGACAGGGGAGATTGGCACTGAAGCTTTCTTT.

The J gene is TRBJ2-1, the V gene TRBV27; D perhaps matches TRBD1 (6 bases). The CDR3 extends over 17 amino acids. CDR1 MNHEY and CDR2 SMNVEV come from the germline V gene (reference sequence). Trimming removed 5 bases from V and 0 bases from J, with 17 bases in between. The CDR3 is CASSRQGRGPSYNEQFF. CDR3 coding DNA: TGTGCCAGCAGTCGTCAGGGCAGGGGACCCTCCTACAATGAGCAGTTCTTC.

The J gene is TRBJ2-1, the V gene TRBV28; 8 bases are shared with TRBD2. This CDR3 comprises 16 residues. Germline CDR1 MDHEN, CDR2 SYDVKM. The junction had 6 bases not matched to a gene; V was cut back by 2 bases and J by 3 bases. In nucleotides, the CDR3 is TGTGCCAGCAGTTTACCCGGGGGGGCTCTCTACAATGAGCAGTTCTTC. Translation: CASSLPGGALYNEQFF.

The gene calls are TRBV15 and TRBJ2-7, with 9 bases aligning to TRBD2. The germline CDR1 and CDR2 sequences are LNHNV and YYDKDF (reference sequence). This CDR3 spans 16 amino acids. The V gene end was trimmed by 0 bases and the J gene end by 0 bases; junction bases not matched to a gene: 3. DNA of the CDR3: TGTGCCACCAGCAGAGATGGGGGACTAGCCTCCTACGAGCAGTACTTC. Translated: CATSRDGGLASYEQYF. Using reference TRBV15 and TRBJ2-7 for the parts outside the CDR3, the full variable domain is DAMVIQNPRYQVTQFGKPVTLSCSQTLNHNVMYWYQQKSSQAPKLLFHYYDKDFNNEADTPDNFQSRRPNTSFCFLDIRSPGLGDTAMYLCATSRDGGLASYEQYFGPGTRLTVT.

The V and J genes are TRBV4-2 and TRBJ2-2; TRBD2 matches 7 bases. V lost 0 bases and J lost 5; bases outside the gene matches: 3. The germline CDR1 and CDR2 sequences are LGHNA and YNFKEQ. CDR3 length equals 15 residues. CDR3 sequence (DNA): TGTGCCAGCAGCCAAGATCGGGGAGGGACCGGGGAGCTGTTTTTT. Protein product: CASSQDRGGTGELFF.

The rearrangement links TRBV2 to TRBJ2-7; perhaps TRBD2 as D (5 bases). This CDR3 spans 12 amino acids. Germline V gene sequence: CDR1 SNHLY, CDR2 FYNNEI. Trimming took 5 bases from V and 9 from J, leaving 14 bases between them. The CDR3 bases are TGTGCCAGCAGTCCGGACTCCCTAGGGCAGTACTTC. Its translation is CASSPDSLGQYF.

This chain connects TRBV2 to TRBJ2-2, with D possibly TRBD2 on 6 matching bases. V gave up 6 bases and J gave up 0 bases, with 17 bases separating them. The V gene's germline CDR1 is SNHLY and CDR2 FYNNEI. This CDR3 has 17 residues. This CDR3 is CASRSAPGEPNTGELFF. In nucleotides, the CDR3 is TGTGCCAGCAGGAGCGCCCCGGGGGAACCGAACACCGGGGAGCTGTTTTTT.

V usage is TRBV29-1 and J usage is TRBJ1-1, with D unclear. Between the trimmed V and J ends, which lost 5 bases and 5 bases, there was a span of 12 bases. Looked up from germline, CDR1 is SQVTM and CDR2 is ANQGSEA. The CDR3 length is 12 residues. The CDR3: CSVWSGSTEAFF. DNA of the CDR3: TGCAGCGTTTGGAGCGGGAGTACTGAAGCTTTCTTT.

This chain links TRBV5-1 with TRBJ2-1, with 8 positions matching TRBD2. With V trimmed by 5 bases and J by 9 bases, 13 bases remained unmatched. Germline CDR1 SGHRS, CDR2 YFSETQ. This CDR3 region has 15 residues. The CDR3: CASRLAAGGQGEQFF. The CDR3, as DNA: TGCGCCAGCAGGTTAGCTGCGGGAGGCCAGGGTGAGCAGTTCTTC.

The V gene is TRBV5-1, the J gene TRBJ1-1; D ambiguous. This CDR3 has 12 residues. Germline CDR1 is SGHRS and CDR2 is YFSETQ. The ends were cut back, 0 bases at V and 5 bases at J, with 5 bases in the middle. CDR3 residues: CASSLVGTEAFF. Written as DNA, the CDR3 is TGCGCCAGCAGCTTGGTCGGGACTGAAGCTTTCTTT.

This sequence joins TRBV4-2 and TRBJ2-1; 9 bases line up with TRBD1. The CDR3 runs 16 residues. Germline trimming cut 1 base from V and 7 bases from J; bases unmatched to any gene: 8. Germline lookup yields CDR1 LGHNA and CDR2 YNFKEQ. The CDR3 region is CASSQVIGQGSNEQFF. In DNA, the CDR3 is TGTGCCAGCAGCCAAGTTATCGGACAGGGGTCAAATGAGCAGTTCTTC.

The V gene is TRBV4-2, the J gene TRBJ2-3; tentatively, D is TRBD2 (5 bases). CDR1 is LGHNA, CDR2 YNFKEQ, per germline. CDR3 length: 12 residues. V lost 8 bases and J lost 6, with 12 bases in between. DNA of the CDR3: TGTGCCAGCGGTCTAGCATCTGATACGCAGTATTTT. This encodes CASGLASDTQYF.

The table lists this clone with a count of one. Written as DNA, the CDR3 is TGTGCCACCAGCAGCCTCTCTGGGGCCAACGTCCTGACTTTC. Residues: CATSSLSGANVLTF. This sequence joins TRBV15 and TRBJ2-6; D is ambiguous. V was shortened by 3 bases and J by 0 bases, with 3 bases between the two germline ends. From germline, CDR1 is LNHNV and CDR2 YYDKDF (reference sequence). This CDR3 has 14 residues.

The chain recombines TRBV9 with TRBJ2-2; D perhaps matches TRBD1 (6 bases). Germline V gene data show CDR1 as SGDLS and CDR2 as YYNGEE. This CDR3 has 16 residues. The V end lost 0 bases, the J end lost 0 bases, and 9 bases lay between the germline ends. The CDR3 DNA reads as TGTGCCAGCAGCGTAGAACAGGGACCGAACACCGGGGAGCTGTTTTTT. Its protein is CASSVEQGPNTGELFF.

The chain couples TRBV7-2 to TRBJ2-1; 10 nucleotides line up with TRBD2. There are 15 residues in the CDR3. V shed 5 bases and J 9 bases; nucleotides not matched to a gene: 10. Per the germline V gene, CDR1 is SGHTA and CDR2 is FQGNSA. The chain's CDR3 is CASSAPGLAWIEQFF. CDR3 bases: TGTGCCAGCAGCGCCCCGGGACTAGCGTGGATTGAGCAGTTCTTC.

The chain joins TRBV15 to TRBJ1-1, with a tentative D call TRBD1 (6 bases). V was shortened by 4 bases and J by 2 bases, with 11 bases between the two germline ends. The CDR3 covers 14 residues. CDR1 and CDR2 (germline): LNHNV, YYDKDF (reference sequence). CDR3 sequence: CATSIGQPNTEAFF. In DNA, the CDR3 is TGTGCCACCAGCATAGGACAGCCCAACACTGAAGCTTTCTTT.

V gene TRBV7-9 combines with J gene TRBJ2-5; TRBD2 aligns across 7 bases. V lost 4 bases to trimming and J lost 4 bases; unmatched junction nucleotides: 6. The length of the CDR3 is 14 residues. Germline V gene sequence: CDR1 SEHNR, CDR2 FQNEAQ (reference sequence). The CDR3 sequence is CASSSWGGRETQYF. DNA for the CDR3: TGTGCCAGCAGCTCATGGGGGGGTCGAGAGACCCAGTACTTC.

The rearrangement joins TRBV19 to TRBJ1-1, with D perhaps matching TRBD1 (6 bases). This CDR3 spans 15 amino acids. The germline V and J ends were trimmed by 4 bases and 0 bases, with 12 bases remaining between them. Germline CDR1 and CDR2: LNHDA and SQIVND (reference sequence). CDR3 protein: CASSSPGALNTEAFF. The CDR3 DNA sequence: TGTGCCAGTAGTAGCCCAGGGGCGTTGAACACTGAAGCTTTCTTT. The complete variable domain, with remaining parts taken from reference TRBV19 and TRBJ1-1, reads DGGITQSPKYLFRKEGQNVTLSCEQNLNHDAMYWYRQDPGQGLRLIYYSQIVNDFQKGDIAEGYSVSREKKESFPLTVTSAQKNPTAFYLCASSSPGALNTEAFFGQGTRLTVV.

The chain has TRBV25-1 and TRBJ2-5; D unclear. Trimming shortened V by 3 bases and J by 1 base, and 3 bases separated the two germline ends. CDR3 size: 12 residues. Germline CDR1 and CDR2: MGHDK and SYGVNS. The CDR3 sequence: CASSDLQETQYF. The CDR3 DNA reads as TGTGCCAGCAGTGATCTCCAAGAGACCCAGTACTTC.

This chain joins TRBV9 and TRBJ2-2; perhaps TRBD2 as D (6 bases). This CDR3 is 13 amino acids long. Per germline, CDR1 SGDLS and CDR2 YYNGEE. With 2 bases removed from V and 4 bases from J, the gap between germline ends came to 6 bases. The CDR3, as DNA: TGTGCCAGCAGCGTGGGGGGCACCGGGGAGCTGTTTTTT. It is translated as CASSVGGTGELFF.

This chain joins TRBV6-6 and TRBJ2-1; D is possibly TRBD1 (6 bases). Germline CDR1 and CDR2: MNHNY and SVGAGI (reference sequence). CDR3 length: 14 residues. V gave up 0 bases and J gave up 6 bases, with 9 bases separating them. CDR3 region: CASSYSTGGNEQFF. CDR3 coding DNA: TGTGCCAGCAGTTACTCGACAGGAGGCAATGAGCAGTTCTTC.

The chain has TRBV6-1 and TRBJ2-3; the match to TRBD2 covers 9 bases. Looked up from germline, CDR1 is MNHNS and CDR2 is SASEGT. V lost 3 bases to trimming and J lost 2 bases; unmatched junction nucleotides: 6. This CDR3 contains 16 residues. Here the CDR3 DNA reads TGTGCCAGCAGTGAGGCGGCTAGCGGGAACACAGATACGCAGTATTTT. This gives the protein CASSEAASGNTDTQYF.